The clone carrying this T cell receptor (beta chain) has only a few counts. This PCR relied on a set of 60 Vbeta primers and 13 Jbeta primers. Generated by immunoSEQ multiplex PCR, the TCRdb table keeps only in-frame clones and is missing some. Among about 100,000 clones listed, roughly three quarters were seen once. After removal of 4 bases from V and 3 bases from J, the junction contained 2 bases not matched to a gene. This CDR3 comprises 13 residues. Germline V gene lookup returns CDR1 KGHSH and CDR2 LQKENI. This record comes from a study of cytomegalovirus exposure and HLA in healthy donors. Input material: PBMCs. The sequence was obtained from a woman aged 60-75 years in good health and CMV-seronegative. The chain combines TRBV18 with TRBJ2-7, with 8 positions matching TRBD1. CDR3 nucleotides: TGTGCCAGCTCACGGGACAGGAGCTACGAGCAGTACTTC. Its protein product is CASSRDRSYEQYF.